Below, 32 T cell receptor beta chains from the same sample are listed, as sequenced in a study of CD8 T cells in Susac syndrome. About 0.45 to 1 ug RNA was reverse transcribed with random hexamers. TCRdb ran MiXCR on the immunoSEQ multiplex PCR reads and lists one entry per CDR3 protein. This sample has 250,000 to 300,000 distinct CDR3 sequences, with 70% to 90% found just once. The sequenced sample consisted of CD8+ T cells from PBMCs. The receptors derive from a human donor with multiple sclerosis.

This chain uses TRBV11-2 with TRBJ2-1; perhaps TRBD2 as D (5 bases). The CDR3 runs to 14 residues. Looked up from germline, CDR1 is SGHAT and CDR2 is FQNNGV. Trimming cost V 7 bases and J 14 bases, with 24 bases left between them. CDR3: CASTPLGRRSGEFF. CDR3 coding DNA: TGTGCCAGCACCCCCCTGGGCAGGAGGAGTGGGGAGTTCTTC.

V gene TRBV6-5 combines with J gene TRBJ2-5, with TRBD2 matching 14 bases. The CDR3 sequence is 15 residues long. The V gene end was trimmed by 6 bases and the J gene end by 6 bases; junction bases not matched to a gene: 6. CDR1 and CDR2 (germline): MNHEY, SVGAGI. In DNA form, the CDR3 reads TGTGCCAGCAGGGCCGGGACTAGCGGGAGTCAGACCCAGTACTTC. It yields the protein CASRAGTSGSQTQYF.

This chain uses TRBV7-6 with TRBJ2-1; D might be TRBD2 (5 bases). The CDR3 has 16 amino acids. Trimming stripped 5 bases from V and 6 bases from J, with 20 bases between. Germline values: CDR1 SGHVS, CDR2 FNYEAQ. The CDR3 nucleotides read TGTGCCAGCAGCCCAACGGGAATCTTGATGAGCAATGAGCAGTTCTTC. Translating gives CASSPTGILMSNEQFF. The full variable domain, with the rest looked up from reference TRBV7-6 and TRBJ2-1, is GAGVSQSPRYKVTKRGQDVALRCDPISGHVSLYWYRQALGQGPEFLTYFNYEAQQDKSGLPNDRFSAERPEGSISTLTIQRTEQRDSAMYRCASSPTGILMSNEQFFGPGTRLTVL.

This clonotype was recorded once. V usage is TRBV6-5 and J usage is TRBJ2-4; maybe TRBD2 (5 bases). Germline loops: CDR1 MNHEY, CDR2 SVGAGI. Trimming shortened V by 2 bases and J by 1 base, and 9 bases separated the two germline ends. This CDR3 spans 15 amino acids. The CDR3 loop is CASSYGREAKNIQYF. In DNA form, the CDR3 reads TGTGCCAGCAGTTACGGTAGGGAGGCCAAAAACATTCAGTACTTC.

The chain carries TRBV9 and TRBJ2-7; 13 positions agree with TRBD2. V gave up 0 bases and J gave up 5 bases; unmatched junction bases: 5. This CDR3 contains 16 residues. Per the germline V gene, CDR1 is SGDLS and CDR2 is YYNGEE. The CDR3 nucleotides are TGTGCCAGCAGCGTAGATGGACTAGCGGGAGTTGACGAGCAGTACTTC. This encodes CASSVDGLAGVDEQYF.

This chain links TRBV10-2 with TRBJ2-3, with D perhaps TRBD2 (5 bases). V was shortened by 6 bases and J by 1 base, with 8 bases between the two germline ends. Germline CDR1 and CDR2: WSHSY and SAAADI. This CDR3 contains 13 residues. CDR3 sequence: CASRTEGTDTQYF. In DNA form, the CDR3 reads TGCGCCAGCAGGACGGAGGGCACAGATACGCAGTATTTT.

The J gene is TRBJ1-5, the V gene TRBV24-1; weak D call: TRBD1 (5 bases). The CDR3 contains 16 residues. Germline assignment: CDR1 KGHDR and CDR2 SFDVKD. Deletions cut 2 bases from V and 6 bases from J, with 16 bases between. CDR3 sequence (DNA): TGTGCCACCAGTGATTCCTCGGCGGGGGGTGGTCAGCCCCAGCATTTT. Its protein is CATSDSSAGGGQPQHF.

This rearrangement joins TRBV4-3 to TRBJ2-1, with D possibly matching TRBD2 (6 bases). The CDR3 totals 17 residues. The V gene lost 4 bases and the J gene lost 1 base, with 17 bases spanning the gap. CDR1 is LGHNA and CDR2 is YSLEER in the germline V gene. CDR3 loop: CASSRTELAVSYNEQFF. In nucleotides, the CDR3 is TGCGCCAGCAGCCGCACTGAATTAGCGGTTTCCTACAATGAGCAGTTCTTC.

V and J are TRBV18 and TRBJ1-3; TRBD1 matches at 9 bases. The J segment lost 0 bases and the V segment lost 3 bases, leaving 9 bases of the junction unmatched. This CDR3 has 18 residues. CDR1 is KGHSH, CDR2 LQKENI, per germline. The CDR3 nucleotides are TGTGCCAGCTCACCTCCGGGACAGGGTACTAACTCTGGAAACACCATATATTTT. Residues: CASSPPGQGTNSGNTIYF.

The chain combines TRBV9 with TRBJ2-1; D could derive from TRBD1 or TRBD2 (6 bases each). Germline V CDR1 and CDR2: SGDLS, YYNGEE. This CDR3 contains 16 residues. Deletions cut 3 bases from V and 15 bases from J, with 28 bases between. This CDR3 reads CASSAPIDGGPTDMFF. The CDR3 DNA reads TGTGCCAGCAGCGCACCCATAGATGGGGGGCCTACCGATATGTTCTTC.

The CDR3 DNA reads as TGTGCCAGCAGCTTTCCCAGTGGAGAGGATTTAGAGACCCAGTACTTC. Translation: CASSFPSGEDLETQYF. This sequence joins TRBV7-9 and TRBJ2-5; D gene uncertain. The germline V gene encodes CDR1 SEHNR and CDR2 FQNEAQ (reference sequence). V lost 3 bases and J 4 bases, leaving 18 bases between the germline ends. The CDR3 extends over 16 amino acids.

The CDR3 sequence: CSASWAGGISGTGELFF. CDR3 sequence (DNA): TGCAGTGCTAGCTGGGCAGGGGGAATCTCGGGGACCGGGGAGCTGTTTTTT. This rearrangement joins TRBV20-1 to TRBJ2-2; 7 bases are shared with TRBD1. This CDR3 comprises 17 residues. Germline V gene sequence: CDR1 DFQATT, CDR2 SNEGSKA (reference sequence). V lost 3 bases to trimming and J lost 5 bases; unmatched junction nucleotides: 15.

This clonotype was counted a few times. V usage is TRBV4-1 and J usage is TRBJ2-1, with a weak D call TRBD1 (6 bases). The CDR3 runs 13 residues. V was trimmed by 3 bases and J by 5 bases, leaving 8 bases between them. Germline V gene data show CDR1 as MGHRA and CDR2 as YSYEKL. The CDR3 DNA reads as TGCGCCAGCAGCCAGGGGGCCCACAATGAGCAGTTCTTC. Its protein is CASSQGAHNEQFF.

The V and J genes are TRBV6-2 or TRBV6-3 and TRBJ2-1; D is perhaps TRBD1 or TRBD2 (5 bases each). Trimming stripped 5 bases from V and 10 bases from J, with 24 bases between. Germline V CDR1 and CDR2: MNHEY, SVGEGT. The CDR3 sequence is 16 residues long. CDR3 nucleotide sequence: TGTGCCAGCAGTCTGACCCCCGGGGCGAGAGGTCACGAGCAGTTCTTC. It yields the protein CASSLTPGARGHEQFF.

The chain links TRBV28 to TRBJ1-2; D not resolved. V lost 4 bases and J lost 8, with 11 bases in between. Germline CDR1 reads MDHEN; CDR2 reads SYDVKM. The CDR3 extends over 12 amino acids. The CDR3 sequence is CASSSWFAGYTF. CDR3 bases: TGTGCCAGCAGTTCTTGGTTCGCGGGCTACACCTTC.

This clonotype was counted a single time. The chain uses TRBV6-2 or TRBV6-3 and TRBJ2-2; TRBD2 matches at 11 bases. This CDR3 region has 18 residues. Germline values: CDR1 MNHEY, CDR2 SVGEGT. V trimming: 7 bases; J trimming: 0 bases; junction bases outside the gene matches: 10. The CDR3 sequence is CASTPWTSGRANTGELFF. CDR3 DNA: TGTGCCAGCACTCCATGGACTAGCGGGCGAGCGAACACCGGGGAGCTGTTTTTT.

This chain joins TRBV5-4 and TRBJ2-3; D not resolved. Trimming shortened V by 4 bases and J by 3 bases, and 9 bases separated the two germline ends. CDR1 SGHNT and CDR2 YYREEE come from the germline V gene (reference sequence). The CDR3 loop spans 13 amino acids. CDR3 protein: CASSTEPTDTQYF. CDR3 in DNA: TGTGCCAGCAGCACGGAGCCTACAGATACGCAGTATTTT. Supplemented by reference TRBV5-4 and TRBJ2-3, the full variable domain reads ETGVTQSPTHLIKTRGQQVTLRCSSQSGHNTVSWYQQALGQGPQFIFQYYREEENGRGNFPPRFSGLQFPNYSSELNVNALELDDSALYLCASSTEPTDTQYFGPGTRLTVL.

Only one count was recorded for this clonotype. V gene TRBV7-6 combines with J gene TRBJ2-1; TRBD2 is a possible D gene (7 bases). This CDR3 region has 15 residues. Germline V CDR1 and CDR2: SGHVS, FNYEAQ. The V and J ends lost 6 bases and 2 bases respectively, with 14 bases between them. The chain's CDR3 is CASRGGATTYNEQFF. The CDR3 DNA sequence: TGTGCCAGCAGGGGGGGGGCCACAACCTACAATGAGCAGTTCTTC.

This chain links TRBV15 with TRBJ1-2; 11 bases map to TRBD1. CDR1 is LNHNV and CDR2 is YYDKDF in the germline V gene (reference sequence). V trimming: 0 bases; J trimming: 8 bases; junction bases outside the gene matches: 8. This CDR3 is built from 16 residues. The CDR3 here is CATSRDRTGGWWGYTF. The CDR3 DNA sequence: TGTGCCACCAGCAGAGATCGGACAGGGGGCTGGTGGGGCTACACCTTC.

This clonotype has only a few counts. The rearrangement joins TRBV7-9 to TRBJ2-5; perhaps TRBD2 as D (6 bases). V was cut by 6 bases and J by 1 base, with 12 bases left in between. The CDR3 consists of 14 residues. The germline V gene has CDR1 SEHNR and CDR2 FQNEAQ (reference sequence). The CDR3 loop is CASSSRDFQETQYF. CDR3 bases: TGTGCCAGCAGTTCCCGGGACTTCCAAGAGACCCAGTACTTC.

The rearrangement joins TRBV10-2 to TRBJ1-5, with D hard to call. The V and J ends lost 2 bases and 7 bases respectively, with 15 bases between them. The CDR3 covers 15 residues. Germline values: CDR1 WSHSY, CDR2 SAAADI. CDR3 nucleotide sequence: TGCGCCAGCAGTGAGGTGATGGGATCAGGCCAGCCCCAGCATTTT. This sequence encodes CASSEVMGSGQPQHF.

This chain joins TRBV27 and TRBJ1-1; D gene unclear. The V and J ends lost 3 bases and 1 base respectively, with 9 bases between them. The CDR3 is made up of 14 amino acids. The V gene's germline CDR1 is MNHEY and CDR2 SMNVEV (reference sequence). The CDR3 coding sequence is TGTGCCAGCAGTTTTGAGGGAGAGAACACTGAAGCTTTCTTT. Residues: CASSFEGENTEAFF.

In this sample, this clonotype turned up a few times. The V gene is TRBV28, the J gene TRBJ1-2, with D hard to call. Trimming took off 9 bases at V and 2 bases at J, with 7 bases between the two ends. From germline, CDR1 is MDHEN and CDR2 SYDVKM. This CDR3 contains 11 residues. CDR3 in amino acids: CASSPNYGYTF. CDR3 nucleotide sequence: TGTGCCAGTTCTCCGAACTATGGCTACACCTTC.

V is TRBV11-1 and J is TRBJ2-6; D ambiguous. This CDR3 is built from 18 residues. Trimming pared 5 bases from V and 0 bases from J, leaving 17 bases between. The germline V gene encodes CDR1 SGHAT and CDR2 FQDESV (reference sequence). The CDR3 DNA reads as TGTGCCAGCAGCCCTCTGAAGGGCCCCTCCTCTGGGGCCAACGTCCTGACTTTC. Amino acids: CASSPLKGPSSGANVLTF.

This clonotype was picked up a small number of times. One junction end disagrees with the germline gene, perhaps due to a read error. J is TRBJ2-1 and V is TRBV7-6; D unresolved. CDR1 SGHVS and CDR2 FNYEAQ come from the germline V gene. This CDR3 region has 13 residues. In nucleotides, the CDR3 is TGTACCAGCAGCGCAGGAGCTGCCCCAGGGCAGTTCTTC. Amino acids: CTSSAGAAPGQFF.

The chain recombines TRBV19 with TRBJ1-5; 8 nucleotides align to TRBD1. The germline gives CDR1 LNHDA, CDR2 SQIVND (reference sequence). CDR3 length equals 16 residues. After removal of 10 bases from V and 2 bases from J, the junction contained 13 bases not matched to a gene. CDR3 sequence reads: CATRDRRVSGNQPQHF. The CDR3 coding sequence is TGTGCCACCAGGGACAGGAGGGTGTCTGGCAATCAGCCCCAGCATTTT.

V and J are TRBV20-1 and TRBJ1-6; D is perhaps TRBD1 (5 bases). V dropped 5 bases and J dropped 10 bases, with 15 bases sitting between them. The CDR3 consists of 13 residues. Germline loops: CDR1 DFQATT, CDR2 SNEGSKA (reference sequence). The CDR3 sequence is CSAPDPSGSPLHF. The CDR3 bases are TGCAGTGCTCCGGACCCATCAGGGTCACCCCTCCACTTT.

V gene TRBV5-4 combines with J gene TRBJ2-1; 8 bases are a match to TRBD2. The V and J ends lost 4 bases and 10 bases, in that order; junction bases with no gene match: 4. In germline, CDR1 is SGHNT, CDR2 YYREEE (reference sequence). The CDR3 length is 12 residues. CDR3 DNA: TGTGCCAGCAGCCCGAGCGGGAGCGAGCAGTTCTTC. Protein: CASSPSGSEQFF.

The rearrangement links TRBV20-1 to TRBJ2-1; D might be TRBD2 (7 bases). The CDR3 sequence is 15 residues long. V was cut by 5 bases and J by 0 bases, with 14 bases left in between. Germline V lookup: CDR1 DFQATT, CDR2 SNEGSKA (reference sequence). The CDR3 loop is CSARGGEFSYNEQFF. CDR3 coding DNA: TGCAGTGCTCGAGGGGGGGAGTTCTCCTACAATGAGCAGTTCTTC.

The rearrangement joins TRBV7-8 to TRBJ2-7; 14 positions match TRBD2. Germline CDR1 reads SGHVS; CDR2 reads FQNEAQ. This CDR3 comprises 18 residues. J was trimmed by 5 bases and V by 4 bases; bases with no gene match: 13. The chain's CDR3 is CASSSGLAGAYPQNEQYF. The CDR3 DNA follows: TGTGCCAGCAGCTCGGGACTAGCGGGAGCGTATCCCCAAAACGAGCAGTACTTC.

This clonotype has more than one count but fewer than ten. The chain uses TRBV12-3 or TRBV12-4 and TRBJ2-1; tentative D call: TRBD2 (6 bases). CDR3 length equals 13 residues. Trimming took off 4 bases at V and 5 bases at J, with 9 bases between the two ends. The CDR3 region is CASSSGLNNEQFF. DNA for the CDR3: TGTGCCAGCAGTTCGGGACTGAACAATGAGCAGTTCTTC.

This clonotype was counted a few times. The rearrangement uses TRBV6-5 and TRBJ2-3; D gene ambiguous. Germline-derived CDR1 and CDR2 are MNHEY and SVGAGI. The CDR3 is 11 residues long. The CDR3 is CGSRAADTQYF. In nucleotides, the CDR3 is TGTGGTTCTAGGGCCGCAGATACGCAGTATTTT.